A selection of T cell receptor beta chains follows, all from one sample in a study of blood T cell repertoires in COVID-19. Libraries were prepared by immunoSEQ multiplex PCR; TCRdb keeps only in-frame clonotypes and omits some of them. The table includes about 140,000 clones, approximately 84% detected once. The sequenced material came from peripheral blood. All receptors derive from a human donor in a cohort sampled during active COVID-19. CDR3s include the opening cysteine and the closing phenylalanine or tryptophan. A D gene is named only where the DNA matches it firmly. Clone size is shown for a subset of rows, as once, few, many or a class of expanded clone.

d_gene: TRBD1
j_gene: TRBJ2-5
abundance: .
v_gene: TRBV7-9
CDR3aa: CASSLGIGGAIGETQYF
CDR3nt: TGTGCCAGCAGCTTAGGAATAGGGGGCGCGATAGGAGAGACCCAGTACTTC

d_gene: TRBD2
j_gene: TRBJ2-3
abundance: .
v_gene: TRBV25-1
CDR3aa: CASSELGGRALADTQYF
CDR3nt: TGTGCCAGCAGTGAATTAGGCGGGAGGGCCCTTGCAGATACGCAGTATTTT

d_gene: TRBD2
j_gene: TRBJ2-3
abundance: once
v_gene: TRBV11-3
CDR3aa: CASSLAGGATDTQYF
CDR3nt: TGTGCCAGCAGCTTGGCGGGAGGGGCCACAGATACGCAGTATTTT

d_gene: .
j_gene: TRBJ1-1
abundance: .
v_gene: TRBV5-6
CDR3aa: CASSLDGGAFF
CDR3nt: TGTGCCAGCAGCTTGGATGGGGGGGCTTTCTTT

d_gene: TRBD1
j_gene: TRBJ2-1
abundance: few
v_gene: TRBV12-5
CDR3aa: CASGLVQGAHNEQFF
CDR3nt: TGTGCTAGTGGTTTGGTACAGGGGGCCCACAATGAGCAGTTCTTC

d_gene: TRBD1
j_gene: TRBJ1-4
abundance: .
v_gene: TRBV30
CDR3aa: CAWSARQGGEKLFF
CDR3nt: TGTGCCTGGAGTGCGAGACAGGGGGGTGAAAAACTGTTTTTT

d_gene: TRBD1
j_gene: TRBJ2-5
abundance: .
v_gene: TRBV11-2
CDR3aa: CASSQTRTGQETQYF
CDR3nt: TGTGCCAGCAGCCAGACCAGGACAGGGCAAGAGACCCAGTACTTC

d_gene: .
j_gene: TRBJ2-5
abundance: .
v_gene: TRBV27
CDR3aa: CASSRGGGETQYF
CDR3nt: TGTGCCAGCAGTAGGGGAGGGGGAGAGACCCAGTACTTC

d_gene: .
j_gene: TRBJ1-1
abundance: once
v_gene: TRBV29-1
CDR3aa: CSARLGRGTEAFF
CDR3nt: TGCAGCGCCCGCCTGGGGAGGGGAACGGAAGCTTTCTTT

d_gene: TRBD2
j_gene: TRBJ2-1
abundance: .
v_gene: TRBV7-8
CDR3aa: CASSAGLAVNEQFF
CDR3nt: TGTGCCAGCAGCGCGGGACTAGCCGTCAATGAGCAGTTCTTC

d_gene: TRBD2
j_gene: TRBJ2-1
abundance: few
v_gene: TRBV7-3
CDR3aa: CASSLSALAGGSSYNEQFF
CDR3nt: TGTGCCAGCAGCTTATCAGCGCTAGCGGGGGGTAGCTCCTACAATGAGCAGTTCTTC

d_gene: TRBD1
j_gene: TRBJ1-1
abundance: .
v_gene: TRBV9
CDR3aa: CASSWDSGTEAFF
CDR3nt: TGTGCCAGCAGTTGGGACAGTGGGACTGAAGCTTTCTTT

d_gene: .
j_gene: TRBJ1-1
abundance: once
v_gene: TRBV7-2
CDR3aa: CASSPVRGTEAFF
CDR3nt: TGTGCCAGCAGCCCCGTACGGGGCACTGAAGCTTTCTTT

d_gene: .
j_gene: TRBJ1-4
abundance: .
v_gene: TRBV11-3
CDR3aa: CASGDRSGPDEKLFF
CDR3nt: TGTGCCAGCGGTGACAGGTCTGGGCCGGATGAAAAACTGTTTTTT

d_gene: .
j_gene: TRBJ2-1
abundance: .
v_gene: TRBV5-1
CDR3aa: CASSPTVGVNEQFF
CDR3nt: TGCGCCAGCAGCCCGACGGTGGGAGTGAATGAGCAGTTCTTC